Listed below are T cell receptor beta chains from one sample, sequenced in a study of blood T cell repertoires in COVID-19. Sequencing was performed with immunoSEQ multiplex PCR; in TCRdb, only in-frame clones are kept and a portion is missing. Among 60,000 to 85,000 clones listed, about 80% were seen once. The sample consisted of peripheral blood. The receptors were sampled from a human donor in a cohort sampled during active COVID-19. Both conserved end residues are part of each CDR3. The D gene is left open where the match is weak. Expanded clones get a size class; other rows say once, few or many, or leave the size out.

CDR3 DNA | CDR3 protein | J gene | clone size | V gene | D gene
TGCGCCAGCAGCTTGGCAGGAAACACCGGGGAGCTGTTTTTT | CASSLAGNTGELFF | TRBJ2-2 | . | TRBV5-1 | .
TGTGCCAGCAGTTACCAAACTACTGGGGCCAACGTCCTGACTTTC | CASSYQTTGANVLTF | TRBJ2-6 | . | TRBV6-6 | .
TGTGCCAGCAGCGACAAGAACACTGAAGCTTTCTTT | CASSDKNTEAFF | TRBJ1-1 | . | TRBV7-9 | .
TGTGCCAGCAGCCCCGCTGTGGTCGGAGGGAGCTTCTACGAGCAGTACTTC | CASSPAVVGGSFYEQYF | TRBJ2-7 | . | TRBV4-2 | .
TGTGCCAGCAGCAAAACTAATGAAAAACTGTTTTTT | CASSKTNEKLFF | TRBJ1-4 | once | TRBV6-4 | .
TGTGCCAGCAGCTTGCAGGGGGCCTATGGCTACACCTTC | CASSLQGAYGYTF | TRBJ1-2 | . | TRBV5-6 | TRBD1
TGCGCCAGCAGTGAGTGGGACAGGGGGTCGGAGGAGCAGTACTTC | CASSEWDRGSEEQYF | TRBJ2-7 | . | TRBV10-2 | TRBD1
TGTGCCAGCAGCCAACAAGCCGGGCGGGAGGGGGATGGGGCCAACGTCCTGACTTTC | CASSQQAGREGDGANVLTF | TRBJ2-6 | . | TRBV3-1/TRBV3-2 | TRBD2
TGTGCCAGCAGCGCGACAGCTGGGGCCAACGTCCTGACTTTC | CASSATAGANVLTF | TRBJ2-6 | . | TRBV9 | .
TGCGCCAGCAGCTTCAGCGAGACTAGCGGACGCAATGAGCAGTTCTTC | CASSFSETSGRNEQFF | TRBJ2-1 | . | TRBV5-1 | TRBD2
TGCGCCAGCAGCTGGGGACTTACAGAGAGCACAGATACGCAGTATTTT | CASSWGLTESTDTQYF | TRBJ2-3 | . | TRBV5-1 | .
TGTGCCAGTAGTATCGGTCAGAGGAGCACAGATACGCAGTATTTT | CASSIGQRSTDTQYF | TRBJ2-3 | . | TRBV19 | .
TGTGCCAGCAGTGAATCTCTAGTCTCGAACACCGGGGAGCTGTTTTTT | CASSESLVSNTGELFF | TRBJ2-2 | . | TRBV6-1 | .
TGTGCCAGCAGCTTAGTGGCTAGCAGGCGTGCAGATACGCAGTATTTT | CASSLVASRRADTQYF | TRBJ2-3 | once | TRBV7-2 | .
TGTCCTGGGAGCGCTCTTGCACATTGGGGCACGGATGAAAAACTGTTTTTT | CPGSALAHWGTDEKLFF | TRBJ1-4 | . | TRBV22-1 | .
TGTGCCAGCAGCCCAACTAGCAAGTCCTACGAGCAGTACTTC | CASSPTSKSYEQYF | TRBJ2-7 | . | TRBV7-2 | .
TGTGCCAGCAGCCTGAGGTTCGGCCAGAACACCGGGGAGCTGTTTTTT | CASSLRFGQNTGELFF | TRBJ2-2 | . | TRBV5-4 | .
TGCGCCAGCAGCGCTAGAGAGGCCTCCTCTGGCTACACCTTC | CASSAREASSGYTF | TRBJ1-2 | . | TRBV5-1 | .
TGTGCCAGCTCACCAGGAGTCGAGCAGTACTTC | CASSPGVEQYF | TRBJ2-7 | . | TRBV18 | .
TGTGCCAGCAGTGAAGAGGCGGGAGGGCCCTACAATGAGCAGTTCTTC | CASSEEAGGPYNEQFF | TRBJ2-1 | once | TRBV2 | TRBD2
TGTGCCAGCCGGACAGCTCTAGGTCGGGGCGCGGACAATTCACCCCTCCACTTT | CASRTALGRGADNSPLHF | TRBJ1-6 | . | TRBV2 | .
TGTGCCAGCAGCCCACTATCTGGGGCCAACGTCCTGACTTTC | CASSPLSGANVLTF | TRBJ2-6 | . | TRBV5-8 | .
TGTGCCAGCAGCACCGGGACTAGCCAGTTCTTC | CASSTGTSQFF | TRBJ2-1 | . | TRBV5-6 | TRBD2
TGCGCCAGCACCCGGGACAGGGGGGACAATGAGCAGTTCTTC | CASTRDRGDNEQFF | TRBJ2-1 | medium-sized | TRBV4-1 | TRBD1
TGTGCCAGCTCACCACTAGGCCCCGGGACAGGGCCTTCTAGCACTGAAGCTTTCTTT | CASSPLGPGTGPSSTEAFF | TRBJ1-1 | . | TRBV18 | TRBD1
TGTGCCAGCAGCTTAGCCCCTAGTACCGAGCAGTACTTC | CASSLAPSTEQYF | TRBJ2-7 | few | TRBV7-9 | .
TGTGCCAGCAGTTACCCCGGGAGGCCGAACACCGGGGAGCTGTTTTTT | CASSYPGRPNTGELFF | TRBJ2-2 | . | TRBV6-2/TRBV6-3 | TRBD2
TGTGCCAGCAGCGTAGAAGTGTTCCAGGCGGGAGGGCCAGATACGCAGTATTTT | CASSVEVFQAGGPDTQYF | TRBJ2-3 | . | TRBV9 | TRBD2
TGTGCCACCAGCCCGAGCGGGAGCGGGCAGTACTTC | CATSPSGSGQYF | TRBJ2-7 | . | TRBV15 | TRBD2
TGTGCTAGCAGCCTCATACAGGGGGCTTCCTACGAGCAGTACTTC | CASSLIQGASYEQYF | TRBJ2-7 | . | TRBV3-1/TRBV3-2 | TRBD1
TGCGCCAGCAGCCAAGATGTGGGGACTGAGTCACCCCTCCACTTT | CASSQDVGTESPLHF | TRBJ1-6 | . | TRBV4-3 | .
TGTGCCAGCAGCCTCGGTACCTCGGCCTATAATTCACCCCTCCACTTT | CASSLGTSAYNSPLHF | TRBJ1-6 | few | TRBV13 | .
TGTGCCACCAGCAGAGATAAACTCGCGACAGGGGTAGGAAACACCATATATTTT | CATSRDKLATGVGNTIYF | TRBJ1-3 | . | TRBV15 | TRBD1
TGTGCCAGCAGCTTACGCTTACAGGGCTCCTACGAGCAGTACTTC | CASSLRLQGSYEQYF | TRBJ2-7 | . | TRBV7-8 | .
TGTGCCAGCAGCCAAGGGTCCGGGACTGAAGCTTTCTTT | CASSQGSGTEAFF | TRBJ1-1 | . | TRBV3-1/TRBV3-2 | .
TGTGCCAGCAGTAGAGACAGGGGGCGAACCGGGGAGCTGTTTTTT | CASSRDRGRTGELFF | TRBJ2-2 | . | TRBV27 | TRBD1